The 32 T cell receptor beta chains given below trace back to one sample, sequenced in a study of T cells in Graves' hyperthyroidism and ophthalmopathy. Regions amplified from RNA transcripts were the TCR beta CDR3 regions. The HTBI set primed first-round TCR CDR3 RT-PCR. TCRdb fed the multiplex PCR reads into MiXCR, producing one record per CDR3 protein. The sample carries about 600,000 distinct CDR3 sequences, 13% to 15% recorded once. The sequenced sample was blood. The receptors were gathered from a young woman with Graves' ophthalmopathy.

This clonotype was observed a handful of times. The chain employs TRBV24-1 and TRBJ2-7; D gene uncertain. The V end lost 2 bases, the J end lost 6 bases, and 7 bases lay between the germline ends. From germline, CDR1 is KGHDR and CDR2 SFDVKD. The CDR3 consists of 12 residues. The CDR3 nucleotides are TGTGCCACCAGTGATTACCTTGGCGAGCAGTACTTC. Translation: CATSDYLGEQYF.

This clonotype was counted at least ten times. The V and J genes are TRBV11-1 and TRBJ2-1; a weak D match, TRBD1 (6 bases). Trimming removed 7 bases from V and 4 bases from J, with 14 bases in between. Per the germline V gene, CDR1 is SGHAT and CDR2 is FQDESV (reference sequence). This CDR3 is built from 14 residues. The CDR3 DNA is TGTGCCAGCACCCCTTCGGACAGTTACAATGAGCAGTTCTTC. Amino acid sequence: CASTPSDSYNEQFF. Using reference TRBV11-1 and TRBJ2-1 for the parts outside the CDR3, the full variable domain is EAEVAQSPRYKITEKSQAVAFWCDPISGHATLYWYRQILGQGPELLVQFQDESVVDDSQLPKDRFSAERLKGVDSTLKIQPAELGDSAMYLCASTPSDSYNEQFFGPGTRLTVL.

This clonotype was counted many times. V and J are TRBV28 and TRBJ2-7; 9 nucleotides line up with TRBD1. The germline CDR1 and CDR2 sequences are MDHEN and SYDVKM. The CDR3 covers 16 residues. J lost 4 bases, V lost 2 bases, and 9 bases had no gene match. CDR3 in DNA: TGTGCCAGCAGTTTAACCGGGACAGGGTTATCATACGAGCAGTACTTC. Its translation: CASSLTGTGLSYEQYF.

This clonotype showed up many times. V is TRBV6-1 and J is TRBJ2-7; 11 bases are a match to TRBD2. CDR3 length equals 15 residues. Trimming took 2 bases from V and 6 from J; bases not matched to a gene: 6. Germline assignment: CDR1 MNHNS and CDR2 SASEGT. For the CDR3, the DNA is TGTGCCAGCAGTGAAAGGACTAGCGGGCTGTTCGAGCAGTACTTC. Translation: CASSERTSGLFEQYF.

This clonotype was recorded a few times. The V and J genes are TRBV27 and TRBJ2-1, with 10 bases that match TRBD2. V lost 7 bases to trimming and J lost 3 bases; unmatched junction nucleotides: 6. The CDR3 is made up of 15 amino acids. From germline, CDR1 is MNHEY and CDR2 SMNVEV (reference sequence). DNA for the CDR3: TGTGCCAGCATCATACTAGCGGGATACTACAATGAGCAGTTCTTC. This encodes CASIILAGYYNEQFF.

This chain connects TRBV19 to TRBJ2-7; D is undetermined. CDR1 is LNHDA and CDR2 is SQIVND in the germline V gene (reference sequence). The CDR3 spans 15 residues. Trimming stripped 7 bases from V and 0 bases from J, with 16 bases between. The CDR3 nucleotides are TGTGCCAGTAAAAGCCTCAGGAGTAGCTCCTACGAGCAGTACTTC. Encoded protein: CASKSLRSSSYEQYF.

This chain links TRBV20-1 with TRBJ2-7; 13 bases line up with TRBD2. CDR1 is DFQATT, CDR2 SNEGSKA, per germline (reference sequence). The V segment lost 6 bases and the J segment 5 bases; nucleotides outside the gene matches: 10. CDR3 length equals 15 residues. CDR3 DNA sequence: TGCAGTGCGACGACTAGCGGGAGGCCTAGCAACGAGCAGTACTTC. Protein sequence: CSATTSGRPSNEQYF.

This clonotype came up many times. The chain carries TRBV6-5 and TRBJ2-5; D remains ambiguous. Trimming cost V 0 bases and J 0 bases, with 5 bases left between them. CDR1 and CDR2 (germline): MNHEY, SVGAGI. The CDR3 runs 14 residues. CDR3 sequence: CASSYSLNQETQYF. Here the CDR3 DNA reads TGTGCCAGCAGTTACTCTCTAAACCAAGAGACCCAGTACTTC.

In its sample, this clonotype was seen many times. CDR3 protein: CASSLLPGTSGASRYF. The CDR3 DNA reads as TGTGCCAGCAGTTTACTTCCCGGGACTAGCGGGGCGTCTCGGTACTTC. The J gene is TRBJ2-7, the V gene TRBV27; 13 bases map to TRBD2. The CDR3 has 16 residues. CDR1 and CDR2 (germline): MNHEY, SMNVEV (reference sequence). The ends lost 2 bases at V and 12 bases at J; junction bases unmatched: 13.

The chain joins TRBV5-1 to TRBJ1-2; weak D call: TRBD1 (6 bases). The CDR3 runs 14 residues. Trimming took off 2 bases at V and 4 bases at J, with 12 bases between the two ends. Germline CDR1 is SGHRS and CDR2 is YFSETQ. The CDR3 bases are TGCGCCAGCAGCTTCCCGGACAGTACCTATGGCTACACCTTC. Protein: CASSFPDSTYGYTF.

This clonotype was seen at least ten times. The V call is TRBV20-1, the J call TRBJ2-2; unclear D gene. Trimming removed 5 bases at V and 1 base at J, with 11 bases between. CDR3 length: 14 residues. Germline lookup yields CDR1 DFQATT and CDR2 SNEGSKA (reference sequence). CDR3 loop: CSAQEVGNTGELFF. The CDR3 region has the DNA TGCAGTGCTCAAGAGGTGGGGAACACCGGGGAGCTGTTTTTT.

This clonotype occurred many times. DNA of the CDR3: TGTGCCTGGAGAGGAGGGAGCTCCTACAATGAGCAGTTCTTC. It is translated as CAWRGGSSYNEQFF. This rearrangement joins TRBV30 to TRBJ2-1; possibly TRBD2 for D (6 bases). CDR1 is GTSNPN, CDR2 SVGIG, per germline (reference sequence). The V end lost 3 bases, the J end lost 0 bases, and 9 bases lay between the germline ends. The CDR3 spans 14 residues.

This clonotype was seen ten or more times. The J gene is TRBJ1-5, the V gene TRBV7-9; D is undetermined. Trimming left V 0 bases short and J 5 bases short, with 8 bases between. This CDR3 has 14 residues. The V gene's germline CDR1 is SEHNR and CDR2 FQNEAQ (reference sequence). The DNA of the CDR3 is TGTGCCAGCAGCTTAGCAGGGTCGCATCAGCCCCAGCATTTT. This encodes CASSLAGSHQPQHF.

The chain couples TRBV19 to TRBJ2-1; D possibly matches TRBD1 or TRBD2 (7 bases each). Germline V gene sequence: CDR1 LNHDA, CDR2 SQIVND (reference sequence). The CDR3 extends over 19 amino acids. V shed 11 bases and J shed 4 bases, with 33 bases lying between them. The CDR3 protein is CAWSPRAGGWEGVYNEQFF. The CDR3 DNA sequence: TGTGCCTGGAGCCCCCGCGCAGGGGGTTGGGAGGGGGTTTACAATGAGCAGTTCTTC. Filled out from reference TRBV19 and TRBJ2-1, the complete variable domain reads DGGITQSPKYLFRKEGQNVTLSCEQNLNHDAMYWYRQDPGQGLRLIYYSQIVNDFQKGDIAEGYSVSREKKESFPLTVTSAQKNPTAFYLCAWSPRAGGWEGVYNEQFFGPGTRLTVL.

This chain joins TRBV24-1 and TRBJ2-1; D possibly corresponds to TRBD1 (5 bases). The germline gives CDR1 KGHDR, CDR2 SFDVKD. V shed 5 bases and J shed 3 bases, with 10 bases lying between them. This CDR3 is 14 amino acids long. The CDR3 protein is CATSVATDYNEQFF. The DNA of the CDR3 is TGTGCCACCAGTGTTGCGACAGACTACAATGAGCAGTTCTTC.

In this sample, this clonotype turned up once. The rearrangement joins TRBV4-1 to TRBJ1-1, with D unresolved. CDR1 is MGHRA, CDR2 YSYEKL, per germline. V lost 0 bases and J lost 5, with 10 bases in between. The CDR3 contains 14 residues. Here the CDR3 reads CASSQEVGRTEAFF. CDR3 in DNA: TGCGCCAGCAGCCAAGAAGTCGGAAGAACTGAAGCTTTCTTT.

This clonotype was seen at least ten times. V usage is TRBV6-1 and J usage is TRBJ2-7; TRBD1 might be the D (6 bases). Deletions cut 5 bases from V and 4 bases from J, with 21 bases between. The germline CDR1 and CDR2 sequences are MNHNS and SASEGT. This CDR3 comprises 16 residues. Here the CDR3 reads CASSYLSGWGRYEQYF. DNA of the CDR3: TGTGCCAGCAGTTACCTATCAGGGTGGGGGCGGTACGAGCAGTACTTC.

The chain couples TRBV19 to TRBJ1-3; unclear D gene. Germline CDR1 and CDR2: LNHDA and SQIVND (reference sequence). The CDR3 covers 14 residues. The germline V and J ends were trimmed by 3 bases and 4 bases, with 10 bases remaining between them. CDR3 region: CASSIVGSGNTIYF. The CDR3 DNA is TGTGCCAGTAGTATCGTGGGCTCCGGAAACACCATATATTTT.

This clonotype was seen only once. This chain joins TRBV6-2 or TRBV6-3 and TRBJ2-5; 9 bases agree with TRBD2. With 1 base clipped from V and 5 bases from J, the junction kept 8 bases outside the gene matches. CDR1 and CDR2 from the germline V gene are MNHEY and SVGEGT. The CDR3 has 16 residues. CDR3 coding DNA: TGTGCCAGCAGTTACTATGGGCGGGAGGGCCGGGAGACCCAGTACTTC. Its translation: CASSYYGREGRETQYF.

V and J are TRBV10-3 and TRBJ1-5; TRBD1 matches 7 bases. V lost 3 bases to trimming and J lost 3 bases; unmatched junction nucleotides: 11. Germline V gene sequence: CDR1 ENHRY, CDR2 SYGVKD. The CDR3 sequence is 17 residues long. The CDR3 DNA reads TGTGCCATCAGTGAATATACCCCGGACAGGTTCAATCAGCCCCAGCATTTT. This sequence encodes CAISEYTPDRFNQPQHF.

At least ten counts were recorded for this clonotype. CDR3 sequence (DNA): TGTGCCAGCAGAACAGGGGAGGGGAATCAGCCCCAGCATTTT. Translated, it gives CASRTGEGNQPQHF. The rearrangement joins TRBV28 to TRBJ1-5, with 7 nucleotides matching TRBD1. The V gene's germline CDR1 is MDHEN and CDR2 SYDVKM. CDR3 length equals 14 residues. Trimming at V came to 6 bases and at J to 4 bases, leaving 6 bases not matched to a gene.

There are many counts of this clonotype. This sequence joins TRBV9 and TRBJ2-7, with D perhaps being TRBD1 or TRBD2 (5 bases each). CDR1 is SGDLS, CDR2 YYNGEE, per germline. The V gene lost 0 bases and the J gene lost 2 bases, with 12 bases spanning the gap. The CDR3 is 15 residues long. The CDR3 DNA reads TGTGCCAGCAGCGTAGCTGGGGGTAGCGCCTACGAGCAGTACTTC. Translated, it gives CASSVAGGSAYEQYF.

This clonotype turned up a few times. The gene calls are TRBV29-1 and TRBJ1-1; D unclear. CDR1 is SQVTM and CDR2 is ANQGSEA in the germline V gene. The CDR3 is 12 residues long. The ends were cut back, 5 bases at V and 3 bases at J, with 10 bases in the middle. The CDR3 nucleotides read TGCAGCGTTCGACCTGGCTACACTGAAGCTTTCTTT. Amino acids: CSVRPGYTEAFF.

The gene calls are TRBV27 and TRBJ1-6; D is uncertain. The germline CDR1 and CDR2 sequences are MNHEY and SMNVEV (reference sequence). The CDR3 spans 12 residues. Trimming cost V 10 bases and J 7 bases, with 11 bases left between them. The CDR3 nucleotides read TGTGCCACCAAGGTGGGGAATTCACCCCTCCACTTT. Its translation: CATKVGNSPLHF.

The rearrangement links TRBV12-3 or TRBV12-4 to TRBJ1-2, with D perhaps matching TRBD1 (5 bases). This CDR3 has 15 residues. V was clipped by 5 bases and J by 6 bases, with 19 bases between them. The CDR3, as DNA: TGTGCCAGCAGTCCCTTCGGGCAGCTGGGGGATGGCTACACCTTC. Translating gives CASSPFGQLGDGYTF.

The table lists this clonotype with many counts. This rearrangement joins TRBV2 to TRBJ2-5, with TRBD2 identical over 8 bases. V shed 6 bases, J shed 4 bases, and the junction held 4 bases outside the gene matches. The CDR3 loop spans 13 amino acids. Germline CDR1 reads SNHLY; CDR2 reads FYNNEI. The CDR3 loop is CASRSGRGETQYF. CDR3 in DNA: TGTGCCAGCAGGAGCGGGAGAGGAGAGACCCAGTACTTC. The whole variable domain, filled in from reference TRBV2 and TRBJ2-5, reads EPEVTQTPSHQVTQMGQEVILRCVPISNHLYFYWYRQILGQKVEFLVSFYNNEISEKSEIFDDQFSVERPDGSNFTLKIRSTKLEDSAMYFCASRSGRGETQYFGPGTRLLVL.

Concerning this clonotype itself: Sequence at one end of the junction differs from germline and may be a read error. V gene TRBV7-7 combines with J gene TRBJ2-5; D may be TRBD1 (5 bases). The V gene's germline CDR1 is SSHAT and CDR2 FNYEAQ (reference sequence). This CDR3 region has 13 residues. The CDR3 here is CASSSGFGETQYF. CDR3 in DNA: TGTGCTAGCAGCTCAGGGTTTGGAGAGACCCAGTACTTC.

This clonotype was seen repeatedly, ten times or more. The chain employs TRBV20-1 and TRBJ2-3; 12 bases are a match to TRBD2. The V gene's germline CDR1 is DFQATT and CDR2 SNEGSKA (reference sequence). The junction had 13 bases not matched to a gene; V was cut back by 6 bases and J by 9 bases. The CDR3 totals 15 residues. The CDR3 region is CSASETSGRGGTQYF. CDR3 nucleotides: TGCAGTGCCTCAGAGACTAGCGGGAGAGGGGGAACGCAGTATTTT.

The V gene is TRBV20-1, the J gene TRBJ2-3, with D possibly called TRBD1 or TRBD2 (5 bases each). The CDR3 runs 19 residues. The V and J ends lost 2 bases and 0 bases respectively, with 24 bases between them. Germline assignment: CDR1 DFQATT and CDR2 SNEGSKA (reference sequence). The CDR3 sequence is CSARTRGNPGPPSTDTQYF. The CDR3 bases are TGCAGTGCTAGAACAAGAGGGAATCCAGGGCCCCCAAGCACAGATACGCAGTATTTT.

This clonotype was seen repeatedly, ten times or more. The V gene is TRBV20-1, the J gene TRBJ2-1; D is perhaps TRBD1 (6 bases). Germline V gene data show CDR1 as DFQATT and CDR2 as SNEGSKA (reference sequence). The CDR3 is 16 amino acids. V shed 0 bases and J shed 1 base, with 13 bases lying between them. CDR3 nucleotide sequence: TGCAGTGCTAGAGACCTTGGCGACAGGTCCTACAATGAGCAGTTCTTC. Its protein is CSARDLGDRSYNEQFF.

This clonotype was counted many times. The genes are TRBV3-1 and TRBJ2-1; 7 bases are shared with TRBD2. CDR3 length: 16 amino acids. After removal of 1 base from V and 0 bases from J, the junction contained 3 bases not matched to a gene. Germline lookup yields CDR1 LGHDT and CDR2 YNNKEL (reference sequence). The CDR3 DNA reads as TGTGCCAGCAGCCAAGGGGAGGGGAGCTCCTACAATGAGCAGTTCTTC. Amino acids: CASSQGEGSSYNEQFF.

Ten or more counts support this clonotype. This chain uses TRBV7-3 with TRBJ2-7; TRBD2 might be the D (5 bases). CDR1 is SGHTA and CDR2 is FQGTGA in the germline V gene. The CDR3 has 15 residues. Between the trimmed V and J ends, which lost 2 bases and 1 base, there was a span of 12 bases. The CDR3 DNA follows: TGTGCCAGCAGCTTATGGCCCGGGGTTTCCTACGAGCAGTACTTC. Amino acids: CASSLWPGVSYEQYF.